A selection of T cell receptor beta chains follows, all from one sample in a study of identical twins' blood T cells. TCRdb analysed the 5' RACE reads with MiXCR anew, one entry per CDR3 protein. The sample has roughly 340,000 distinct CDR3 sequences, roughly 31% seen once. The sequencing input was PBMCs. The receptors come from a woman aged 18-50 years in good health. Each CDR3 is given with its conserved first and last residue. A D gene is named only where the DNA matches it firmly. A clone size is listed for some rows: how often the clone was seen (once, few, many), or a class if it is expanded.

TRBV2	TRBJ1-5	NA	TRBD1	TGTGCCAGCAGTCTACAACCGGGACAGGGAATTCAGCCCCAGCATTTT	CASSLQPGQGIQPQHF
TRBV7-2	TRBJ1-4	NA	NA	TGTGCCAGCAGCTTAGGAGGTCACCATAATGAAAAACTGTTTTTT	CASSLGGHHNEKLFF
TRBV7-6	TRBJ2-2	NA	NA	TGTGCCAGCAGCTCTGACGGGACTCGAACTACCGGGGAGCTGTTTTTT	CASSSDGTRTTGELFF
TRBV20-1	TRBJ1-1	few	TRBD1	TGCAGTGCTAGCCCTCTCCCGGGACAGGGATCGAACACTGAAGCTTTCTTT	CSASPLPGQGSNTEAFF
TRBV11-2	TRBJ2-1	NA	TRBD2	TGTGCCAGCAGCCGACTGGCGGGAGCTAATGAGCAGTTCTTC	CASSRLAGANEQFF
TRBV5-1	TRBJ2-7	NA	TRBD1	TGCGCCAGCAGCTCGGACAGGGTTCGCGAGCAGTACTTC	CASSSDRVREQYF
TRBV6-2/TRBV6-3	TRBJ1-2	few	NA	TGTGCCAGCTACCCATCCGGGAGTAGGTATGGCTACACCTTC	CASYPSGSRYGYTF
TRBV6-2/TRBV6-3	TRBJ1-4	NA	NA	TGTGCCAGCAGTTACTTCGAAAAACTGTTTTTT	CASSYFEKLFF
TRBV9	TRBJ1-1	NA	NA	TGTGCCAACAGCGTCGACCCCGGGGCAAGGACTGAAGCTTTCTTT	CANSVDPGARTEAFF
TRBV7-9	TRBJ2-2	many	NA	TGTGCCAGCAGCGCGACAGTAAACCTAGACACCGGGGAGCTGTTTTTT	CASSATVNLDTGELFF
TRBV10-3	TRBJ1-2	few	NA	TGTGCCATCAGTGCCCGACCCAACTATGGCTACACCTTC	CAISARPNYGYTF
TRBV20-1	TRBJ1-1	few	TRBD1	TGCAGTGCTAGAGTAGGGGGCGAAGGGACTGAAGCTTTCTTT	CSARVGGEGTEAFF
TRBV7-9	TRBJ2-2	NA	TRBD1	TGTGCCCTAGGACAGGGGGACACCGGGGAGCTGTTTTTT	CALGQGDTGELFF
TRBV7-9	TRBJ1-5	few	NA	TGTGCCAGCAGCTTACAGGGTCAGCCCCAGCATTTT	CASSLQGQPQHF
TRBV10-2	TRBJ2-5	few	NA	TGCGCCAGCAGTGAGTCGGTAGAGACCCAGTACTTC	CASSESVETQYF
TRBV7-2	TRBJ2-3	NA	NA	TGTGCCAGCAGCTTATTGGGGGTCACAGATACGCAGTATTTT	CASSLLGVTDTQYF